Listed below are T cell receptor beta chains from one sample, sequenced in a study of blood T cell repertoires in COVID-19. Profiled with immunoSEQ multiplex PCR; TCRdb holds only in-frame clones, not every one. The sample shows 200,000 to 250,000 clones, 70% to 90% of them seen only once. The sequenced sample consisted of peripheral blood. These receptors all come from a man between 18 and 29 years old with active or convalescent COVID-19. Each CDR3 is given with its conserved first and last residue. The D gene is left open where the match is weak. Rows give clone size only sometimes, using once, few, many, or a class for an expanded clone.

v_gene,abundance,j_gene,d_gene,CDR3aa,CDR3nt
TRBV5-6,NA,TRBJ1-1,NA,CASSFLSEAFF,TGTGCCAGCAGCTTTTTATCTGAAGCTTTCTTT
TRBV19,few,TRBJ2-7,TRBD2,CASSIGGLGAYEQYF,TGTGCCAGTAGTATAGGGGGACTAGGGGCATACGAGCAGTACTTC
TRBV28,NA,TRBJ2-7,NA,CASSLSPGFGEQYF,TGTGCCAGCAGTTTATCACCCGGGTTCGGCGAGCAGTACTTC
TRBV29-1,NA,TRBJ2-3,NA,CSTHRGGSTDTQYF,TGCAGCACTCACAGGGGGGGCAGCACAGATACGCAGTATTTT
TRBV3-1/TRBV3-2,NA,TRBJ1-3,NA,CASSLYTSGNTIYF,TGTGCCAGCAGCTTGTACACCTCTGGAAACACCATATATTTT
TRBV10-1,NA,TRBJ2-5,NA,CASSEGQQETQYF,TGCGCCAGCAGTGAGGGGCAGCAAGAGACCCAGTACTTC
TRBV5-6,NA,TRBJ1-1,NA,CASSLSLTARPEAFF,TGTGCCAGCAGCTTGTCCTTAACGGCCAGGCCTGAAGCTTTCTTT
TRBV5-1,NA,TRBJ1-6,TRBD1,CASSPTGDSPLHF,TGCGCCAGCAGTCCGACAGGGGATTCACCCCTCCACTTT
TRBV14,NA,TRBJ1-6,NA,CASSQVQGFYDSPLHF,TGTGCCAGCAGCCAAGTACAGGGTTTTTACGATTCACCCCTCCACTTT
TRBV29-1,NA,TRBJ1-4,TRBD1,CSARTGGSKEKLFF,TGCAGCGCGCGTACAGGGGGATCTAAGGAAAAACTGTTTTTT
TRBV5-4,NA,TRBJ2-7,NA,CASSFAPFRVGREAYEQYF,TGTGCCAGCAGCTTTGCACCTTTTCGGGTAGGAAGGGAGGCCTACGAGCAGTACTTC
TRBV6-5,NA,TRBJ2-2,TRBD1,CASKDQGAGGELFF,TGTGCCAGCAAGGATCAGGGGGCGGGCGGGGAGCTGTTTTTT
TRBV12-3/TRBV12-4,NA,TRBJ2-7,TRBD1,CASSEGQLYEQYF,TGTGCCAGCAGCGAGGGACAGCTCTACGAGCAGTACTTC
TRBV5-1,NA,TRBJ2-2,TRBD2,CASSLWTRVDTGELFF,TGCGCCAGCAGCCTCTGGACTAGGGTCGACACCGGGGAGCTGTTTTTT
TRBV6-5,NA,TRBJ2-5,TRBD1,CASSQTGGAWETQYF,TGTGCCAGCAGTCAGACAGGGGGCGCGTGGGAGACCCAGTACTTC
TRBV2,few,TRBJ1-4,TRBD1,CASSEQGAWGEKLFF,TGTGCCAGCAGTGAACAGGGGGCATGGGGGGAAAAACTGTTTTTT
TRBV6-5,NA,TRBJ1-2,NA,CASRAEGETIYGYTF,TGTGCCAGCAGGGCCGAGGGGGAGACGATCTATGGCTACACCTTC
TRBV19,NA,TRBJ1-5,NA,CASSTPTGDRRFFSNQPQHF,TGTGCCAGTAGTACGCCAACGGGAGACAGAAGGTTCTTTAGCAATCAGCCCCAGCATTTT
TRBV11-2,NA,TRBJ2-1,TRBD2,CASSLGGGSAAYNEQFF,TGTGCCAGCAGCTTAGGGGGGGGATCGGCAGCCTACAATGAGCAGTTCTTC
TRBV2,medium-sized,TRBJ1-1,NA,CASSEGGGGSRDTEAFF,TGTGCCAGCAGTGAAGGCGGCGGCGGATCTCGGGACACTGAAGCTTTCTTT
TRBV11-1,NA,TRBJ2-2,TRBD1,CASSTGTGFSGELFF,TGTGCCAGCAGCACCGGGACAGGGTTTTCCGGGGAGCTGTTTTTT
TRBV7-8,NA,TRBJ2-1,NA,CASSLADRGNEQFF,TGTGCCAGCAGCTTGGCCGATCGGGGCAATGAGCAGTTCTTC
TRBV11-1,NA,TRBJ1-4,TRBD1,CASSTGTGPNEKLFF,TGTGCCAGCAGCACCGGGACAGGGCCTAATGAAAAACTGTTTTTT
TRBV7-2,NA,TRBJ1-6,NA,CASNRDHSPLHF,TGTGCCAGCAACCGGGATCATTCACCCCTCCACTTT
TRBV3-1/TRBV3-2,NA,TRBJ2-1,NA,CASLGANEQFF,TGTGCCAGCCTGGGGGCCAATGAGCAGTTCTTC
TRBV27,NA,TRBJ2-7,TRBD1,CASSLGQPDLYEQYF,TGTGCCAGCAGTTTGGGACAGCCCGACCTCTACGAGCAGTACTTC
TRBV5-8,NA,TRBJ2-7,NA,CASSEYGIGGAQYF,TGTGCCAGCAGCGAATACGGGATTGGGGGGGCGCAGTACTTC
TRBV25-1,NA,TRBJ2-7,NA,CASSGLTANYEQYF,TGTGCCAGCAGTGGTTTGACAGCTAACTACGAGCAGTACTTC
TRBV5-1,NA,TRBJ2-1,NA,CASSLAYREQEQFF,TGCGCCAGCAGCTTGGCGTACAGGGAGCAGGAGCAGTTCTTC
TRBV27,NA,TRBJ2-6,NA,CASRWVGDSGANVLTF,TGTGCCAGCAGATGGGTCGGGGACTCTGGGGCCAACGTCCTGACTTTC
TRBV19,NA,TRBJ2-2,TRBD2,CASRPWTSGRATGELFF,TGTGCCAGCAGGCCGTGGACGAGCGGGAGGGCCACCGGGGAGCTGTTTTTT
TRBV6-5,NA,TRBJ2-2,NA,CASSTNGLETGELFF,TGTGCCAGCAGTACGAACGGACTCGAAACCGGGGAGCTGTTTTTT
TRBV21-1,NA,TRBJ2-2,NA,CASSKALSGRSNTGELFF,TGTGCCAGCAGCAAAGCGCTTTCGGGAAGATCGAACACCGGGGAGCTGTTTTTT